This T cell receptor (beta chain) was identified during a study of blood T cell repertoires in COVID-19. At the level of the study: COVID-19 samples collected from the United States, Italy and Spain covered acute and convalescent phases.

Profiling relied on immunoSEQ multiplex PCR, and the TCRdb table lists in-frame clones only, not all of them. The top ten hold 6.5% to 9% of the sample, which has about 68,000 clones, approximately 90% seen once. Sequenced material: peripheral blood. The clonotype comes from a man aged 30-40 years with acute or convalescent COVID-19.

The chain's CDR3 is CAAGDAGETQYF. Written as DNA, the CDR3 is TGTGCCGCGGGGGACGCGGGAGAGACCCAGTACTTC. The gene calls are TRBV10-3 and TRBJ2-5, with 7 nucleotides matching TRBD2. CDR1 and CDR2 (germline): ENHRY, SYGVKD. The trim removed 11 bases at V and 4 bases at J, leaving 7 bases unmatched. This CDR3 has 12 amino acids.